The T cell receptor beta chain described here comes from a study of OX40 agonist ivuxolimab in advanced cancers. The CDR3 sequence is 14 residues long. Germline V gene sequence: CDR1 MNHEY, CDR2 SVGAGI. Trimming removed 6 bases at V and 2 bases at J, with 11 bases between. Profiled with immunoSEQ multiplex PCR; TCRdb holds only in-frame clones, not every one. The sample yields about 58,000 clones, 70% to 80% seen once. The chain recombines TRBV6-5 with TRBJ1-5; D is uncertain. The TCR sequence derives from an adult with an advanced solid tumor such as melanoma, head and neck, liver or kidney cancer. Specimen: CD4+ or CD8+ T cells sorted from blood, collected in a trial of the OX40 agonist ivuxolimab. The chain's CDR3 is CASSLTLGNQPQHF. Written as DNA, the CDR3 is TGTGCCAGCAGCTTAACATTGGGCAATCAGCCCCAGCATTTT.